A selection of T cell receptor beta chains follows, all from one sample in a study of CD4 T cells in relation to SARS-CoV-2 and coronaviruses. No antigen has been assigned to these receptors. The data were produced by immunoSEQ multiplex PCR, yet TCRdb's version contains in-frame clones alone and is incomplete. Of 20,000 to 25,000 clones in the sample, about 79% are singletons; the top ten hold around 12%. The sample consisted of CD4+ T cells from PBMCs, cultured in vitro. These receptors were collected from a human donor in good health. Both conserved end residues are part of each CDR3. A D gene is named only where the DNA matches it firmly. Clone size is given for some rows only: seen once, a few or many times, or a class if the clone is expanded.

v_call,j_call,d_call,cdr3_length,clone_size,cdr3_nt,cdr3_aa
TRBV6-4,TRBJ1-4,-,14,few,TGTGCCAGCAGCTTCGTAGCGACCAATGAAAAACTGTTTTTT,CASSFVATNEKLFF
TRBV20-1,TRBJ2-3,-,9,-,TGCAGTGATACAGATACGCAGTATTTT,CSDTDTQYF
TRBV5-1,TRBJ2-7,TRBD2,13,few,TGCGCCAGCAGCCGCGGGAGCTCCTACGAGCAGTACTTC,CASSRGSSYEQYF
TRBV3-1/TRBV3-2,TRBJ2-3,-,12,few,TGTGCCAGCAGCCAAAGCACAGATACGCAGTATTTT,CASSQSTDTQYF
TRBV13,TRBJ1-2,-,14,-,TGTGCCAGCAGCGCCAGACAGAACCTCTATGGCTACACCTTC,CASSARQNLYGYTF
TRBV7-3,TRBJ2-3,-,13,-,TGTGCCAGCAGCCCGCGGAAGACAGATACGCAGTATTTT,CASSPRKTDTQYF
TRBV18,TRBJ2-7,-,12,once,TGTGCCAGCTCAGCAGCCTCTTACGAGCAGTACTTC,CASSAASYEQYF
TRBV28,TRBJ2-5,-,13,few,TGTGCCAGCAGTTTGGGGAACGAAGAGACCCAGTACTTC,CASSLGNEETQYF
TRBV2,TRBJ1-1,-,12,few,TGTGCCAGCAGTGAATGGAACACTGAAGCTTTCTTT,CASSEWNTEAFF
TRBV2,TRBJ2-1,TRBD2,15,-,TGTGCCAGCAGTGGGACTAGCGGGAGAGGAAATGAGCAGTTCTTC,CASSGTSGRGNEQFF
TRBV5-1,TRBJ2-1,-,14,-,TGCGCCAGCAGCACGGGACGAGTGGCCCATGAGCAGTTCTTC,CASSTGRVAHEQFF